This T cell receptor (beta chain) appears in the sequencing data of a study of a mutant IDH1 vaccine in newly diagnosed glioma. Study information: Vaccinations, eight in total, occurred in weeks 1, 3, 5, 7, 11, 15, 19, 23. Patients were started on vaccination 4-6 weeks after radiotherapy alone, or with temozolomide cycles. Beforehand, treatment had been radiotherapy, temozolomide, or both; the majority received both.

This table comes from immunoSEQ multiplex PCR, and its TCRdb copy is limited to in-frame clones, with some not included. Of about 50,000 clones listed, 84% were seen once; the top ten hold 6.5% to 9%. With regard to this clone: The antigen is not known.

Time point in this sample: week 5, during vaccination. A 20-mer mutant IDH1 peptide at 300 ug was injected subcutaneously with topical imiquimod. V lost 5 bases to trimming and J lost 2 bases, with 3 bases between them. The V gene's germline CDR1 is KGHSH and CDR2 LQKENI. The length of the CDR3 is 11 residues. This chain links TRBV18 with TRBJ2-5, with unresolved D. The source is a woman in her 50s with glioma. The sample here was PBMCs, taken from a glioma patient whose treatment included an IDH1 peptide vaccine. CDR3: CASSTQETQYF. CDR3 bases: TGTGCCAGCTCAACTCAAGAGACCCAGTACTTC.